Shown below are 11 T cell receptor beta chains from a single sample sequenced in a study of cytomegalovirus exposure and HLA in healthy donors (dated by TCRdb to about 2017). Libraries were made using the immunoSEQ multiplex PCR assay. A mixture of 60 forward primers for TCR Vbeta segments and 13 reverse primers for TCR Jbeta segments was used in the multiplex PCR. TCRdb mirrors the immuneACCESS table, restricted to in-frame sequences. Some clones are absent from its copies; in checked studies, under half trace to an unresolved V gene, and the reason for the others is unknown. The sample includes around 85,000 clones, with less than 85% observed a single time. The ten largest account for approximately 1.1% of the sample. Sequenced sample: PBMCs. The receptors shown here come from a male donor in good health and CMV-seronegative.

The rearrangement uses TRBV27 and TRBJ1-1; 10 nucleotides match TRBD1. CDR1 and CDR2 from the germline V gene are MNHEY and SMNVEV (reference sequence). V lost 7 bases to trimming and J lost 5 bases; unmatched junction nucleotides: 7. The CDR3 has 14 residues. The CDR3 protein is CASIRTGGGTEAFF. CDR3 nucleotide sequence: TGTGCCAGCATTCGGACAGGGGGTGGGACTGAAGCTTTCTTT.

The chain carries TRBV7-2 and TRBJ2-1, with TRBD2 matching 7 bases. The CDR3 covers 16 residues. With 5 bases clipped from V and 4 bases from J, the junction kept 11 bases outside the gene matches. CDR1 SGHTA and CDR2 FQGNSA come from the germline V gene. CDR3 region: CASSPQHGRGYNEQFF. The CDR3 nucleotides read TGTGCCAGCAGCCCCCAACATGGGCGGGGGTACAATGAGCAGTTCTTC.

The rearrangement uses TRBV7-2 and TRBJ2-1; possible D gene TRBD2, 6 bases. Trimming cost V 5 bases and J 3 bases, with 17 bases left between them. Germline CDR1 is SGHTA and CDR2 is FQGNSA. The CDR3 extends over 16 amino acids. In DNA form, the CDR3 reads TGTGCCAGCAGCCCTAAGCGGGCCCTAGGCTACAATGAGCAGTTCTTC. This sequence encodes CASSPKRALGYNEQFF.

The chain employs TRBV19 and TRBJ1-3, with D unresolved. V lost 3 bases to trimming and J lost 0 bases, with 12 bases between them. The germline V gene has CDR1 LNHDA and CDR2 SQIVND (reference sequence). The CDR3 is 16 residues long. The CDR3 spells CASSMRGKLSGNTIYF. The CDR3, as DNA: TGTGCCAGTAGTATGCGCGGCAAACTCTCTGGAAACACCATATATTTT.

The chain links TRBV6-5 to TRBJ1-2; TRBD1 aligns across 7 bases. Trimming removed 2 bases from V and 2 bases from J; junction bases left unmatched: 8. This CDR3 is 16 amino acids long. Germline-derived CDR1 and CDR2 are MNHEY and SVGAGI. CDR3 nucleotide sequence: TGTGCCAGCAGTTACCAACGACAGGGCGCAAACTATGGCTACACCTTC. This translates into CASSYQRQGANYGYTF.

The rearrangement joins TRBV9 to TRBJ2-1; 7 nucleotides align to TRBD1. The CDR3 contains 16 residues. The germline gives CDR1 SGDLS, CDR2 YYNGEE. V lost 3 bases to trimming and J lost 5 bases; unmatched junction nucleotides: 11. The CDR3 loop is CASSATGTDVHNEQFF. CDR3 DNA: TGTGCCAGCAGCGCTACCGGGACAGACGTGCACAATGAGCAGTTCTTC. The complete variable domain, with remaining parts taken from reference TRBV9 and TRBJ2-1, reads DSGVTQTPKHLITATGQRVTLRCSPRSGDLSVYWYQQSLDQGLQFLIQYYNGEERAKGNILERFSAQQFPDLHSELNLSSLELGDSALYFCASSATGTDVHNEQFFGPGTRLTVL.

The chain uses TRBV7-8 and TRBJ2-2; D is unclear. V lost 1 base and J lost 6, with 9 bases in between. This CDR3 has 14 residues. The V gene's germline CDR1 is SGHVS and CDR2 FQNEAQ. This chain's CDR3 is CASSLEVEAGELFF. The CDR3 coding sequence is TGTGCCAGCAGCTTAGAGGTAGAGGCCGGGGAGCTGTTTTTT.

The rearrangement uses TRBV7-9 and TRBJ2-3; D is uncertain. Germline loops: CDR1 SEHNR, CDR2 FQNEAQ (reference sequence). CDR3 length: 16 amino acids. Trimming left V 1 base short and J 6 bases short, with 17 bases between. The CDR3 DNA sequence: TGTGCCAGCAGCTTAGGGCGCGTATTGGGCCCCGATACGCAGTATTTT. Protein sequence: CASSLGRVLGPDTQYF.

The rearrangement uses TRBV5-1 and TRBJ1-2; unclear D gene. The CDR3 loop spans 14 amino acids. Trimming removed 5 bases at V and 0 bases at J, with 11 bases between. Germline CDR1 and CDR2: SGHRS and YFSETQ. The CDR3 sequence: CASRNTDANYGYTF. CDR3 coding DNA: TGCGCCAGCAGAAACACAGACGCTAACTATGGCTACACCTTC. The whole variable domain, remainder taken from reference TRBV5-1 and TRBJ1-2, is KAGVTQTPRYLIKTRGQQVTLSCSPISGHRSVSWYQQTPGQGLQFLFEYFSETQRNKGNFPGRFSGRQFSNSRSEMNVSTLELGDSALYLCASRNTDANYGYTFGSGTRLTVV.

The CDR3 DNA follows: TGTGCCAGCAGCCCCTACACCGGGACAGGGGACGGTCAGCCCCAGCATTTT. This codes for CASSPYTGTGDGQPQHF. This chain joins TRBV7-6 and TRBJ1-5; 10 bases map to TRBD1. Germline V gene sequence: CDR1 SGHVS, CDR2 FNYEAQ. CDR3 length equals 17 residues. V lost 5 bases to trimming and J lost 6 bases; unmatched junction nucleotides: 13.

CDR3: CASSLGVAGYTF. The CDR3 DNA reads as TGTGCCAGCAGTTTGGGAGTCGCTGGCTACACCTTC. J is TRBJ1-2 and V is TRBV28; D remains unclear. This CDR3 contains 12 residues. Trimming took off 3 bases at V and 7 bases at J, with 9 bases between the two ends. The germline V gene has CDR1 MDHEN and CDR2 SYDVKM.